A single sample is the source of the 30 T cell receptor beta chains below, sequenced in a study of PD-1 blockade in classical Hodgkin lymphoma (dated by TCRdb to the early 2020s). Library preparation was by the immunoSEQ multiplex PCR assay. Here the immuneACCESS table is served through TCRdb, limited to in-frame sequences with V and J called. Missing clones are a known gap in these copies; in checked studies unresolved V genes cover under half, and the rest lacks a known reason. Recorded for this sample are roughly 28,000 clones; nearly 80% of them occurred a single time. The ten largest clonotypes hold about 33% of the sample. The time point label for this specimen denotes: cycle 2 day 1 (C2D1) of nivolumab. Relapse after autologous stem cell transplantation had occurred in all trial patients, and cohorts A, B and C were distinguished by prior brentuximab vedotin exposure. The material sequenced was peripheral blood mononuclear cells (PBMCs), taken before the second cycle of nivolumab. Every receptor here comes from a human donor with classical Hodgkin lymphoma.

CDR3: CAISEYQRTEAFF. The CDR3 DNA reads TGTGCCATCAGTGAGTATCAACGCACTGAAGCTTTCTTT. The rearrangement uses TRBV10-3 and TRBJ1-1; D is unclear. V lost 1 base and J 4 bases, leaving 7 bases between the germline ends. Germline assignment: CDR1 ENHRY and CDR2 SYGVKD. There are 13 residues in the CDR3.

This sequence joins TRBV6-6 and TRBJ2-7, with 8 bases lining up with TRBD1. The CDR3 is 14 amino acids. Germline V CDR1 and CDR2: MNHNY, SVGAGI (reference sequence). Trimming at V came to 5 bases and at J to 5 bases, leaving 8 bases not matched to a gene. The CDR3 coding sequence is TGTGCCAGCAGTACAGGGGGAAAAAGCGACGAGCAGTACTTC. Its translation: CASSTGGKSDEQYF.

The V and J genes are TRBV5-4 and TRBJ2-1; D unresolved. Germline CDR1 and CDR2: SGHNT and YYREEE (reference sequence). The CDR3 runs 14 residues. V was pared by 1 base and J by 0 bases, with 5 bases between. In DNA form, the CDR3 reads TGTGCCAGCAGCTTGACAGTCTCCTACAATGAGCAGTTCTTC. This encodes CASSLTVSYNEQFF. Filled out from reference TRBV5-4 and TRBJ2-1, the complete variable domain reads ETGVTQSPTHLIKTRGQQVTLRCSSQSGHNTVSWYQQALGQGPQFIFQYYREEENGRGNFPPRFSGLQFPNYSSELNVNALELDDSALYLCASSLTVSYNEQFFGPGTRLTVL.

V gene TRBV7-2 combines with J gene TRBJ2-1, with D perhaps TRBD1 (5 bases). Per the germline V gene, CDR1 is SGHTA and CDR2 is FQGNSA. There are 15 residues in the CDR3. The ends were cut back, 5 bases at V and 8 bases at J, with 19 bases in the middle. The CDR3 loop reads CASSPYPGMGYEQFF. The CDR3 coding sequence is TGTGCCAGCAGCCCCTATCCAGGGATGGGCTATGAGCAGTTCTTC.

The chain uses TRBV5-1 and TRBJ2-3, with D possibly being TRBD1 or TRBD2 (6 bases each). This CDR3 is built from 15 residues. The V end lost 1 base, the J end lost 4 bases, and 13 bases lay between the germline ends. Germline V gives CDR1 SGHRS, CDR2 YFSETQ. CDR3: CASSLTGAIPDTQYF. The DNA for the CDR3 is TGCGCCAGCAGCTTGACGGGGGCTATCCCAGATACGCAGTATTTT.

The chain has TRBV7-8 and TRBJ2-7; D may be TRBD1 (6 bases). Germline values: CDR1 SGHVS, CDR2 FQNEAQ. V was cut by 5 bases and J by 0 bases, with 17 bases left in between. CDR3 length: 16 amino acids. The CDR3, as DNA: TGTGCCAGCAGCCCGAAGGACAGTATTAGCTCCTACGAGCAGTACTTC. It codes for CASSPKDSISSYEQYF.

V is TRBV5-4 and J is TRBJ2-3; 8 nucleotides match TRBD1. This CDR3 has 16 residues. Germline values: CDR1 SGHNT, CDR2 YYREEE (reference sequence). V shed 0 bases and J 1 base; nucleotides not matched to a gene: 4. The CDR3 nucleotides are TGTGCCAGCAGCTTGGGGTCGACAGGGGGCACAGATACGCAGTATTTT. Residues: CASSLGSTGGTDTQYF.

This chain joins TRBV6-1 and TRBJ1-2, with D unclear. V was clipped by 0 bases and J by 2 bases, with 10 bases between them. The germline CDR1 and CDR2 sequences are MNHNS and SASEGT. The CDR3 has 15 residues. Written as DNA, the CDR3 is TGTGCCAGCAGTGAAGCCGGGAACAGCAACTATGGCTACACCTTC. Translation: CASSEAGNSNYGYTF.

J is TRBJ2-7 and V is TRBV9; D perhaps matches TRBD1 (5 bases). V lost 0 bases to trimming and J lost 0 bases, with 13 bases between them. Germline V gene sequence: CDR1 SGDLS, CDR2 YYNGEE. The CDR3 runs 16 residues. This CDR3 reads CASSVGGSHSSYEQYF. The CDR3 nucleotides read TGTGCCAGCAGCGTAGGGGGCAGCCACAGCTCCTACGAGCAGTACTTC.

This clone turned up a few times. The genes are TRBV14 and TRBJ2-5; the match to TRBD1 covers 7 bases. The CDR3 extends over 15 amino acids. V was pared by 3 bases and J by 5 bases, with 9 bases of the junction left unmatched. Germline V gene data show CDR1 as SGHDN and CDR2 as FVKESK. The CDR3 nucleotides read TGTGCCAGCAGCCAGCTACAGGGGCGGGCTGAGACCCAGTACTTC. Translation gives CASSQLQGRAETQYF.

This clone is a singleton in its sample. The chain joins TRBV6-6 to TRBJ1-2, with TRBD1 identical over 8 bases. This CDR3 has 16 residues. The trim removed 5 bases at V and 7 bases at J, leaving 15 bases unmatched. CDR1 and CDR2 (germline): MNHNY, SVGAGI (reference sequence). This chain's CDR3 is CASSHGQGIVLRGYTF. DNA of the CDR3: TGTGCCAGCAGTCATGGACAGGGAATTGTCCTTCGTGGCTACACCTTC.

J is TRBJ1-2 and V is TRBV7-9; D remains unclear. The ends were cut back, 2 bases at V and 4 bases at J, with 5 bases in the middle. This CDR3 region has 12 residues. CDR1 is SEHNR, CDR2 FQNEAQ, per germline (reference sequence). This CDR3 is CASSLSLYGYTF. The CDR3 nucleotides are TGTGCCAGCAGCTTAAGCCTCTATGGCTACACCTTC.

This clone appeared once. The CDR3 sequence: CASGIRDEQFF. The CDR3 DNA sequence: TGTGCCAGCGGGATTCGTGATGAGCAGTTCTTC. The V call is TRBV28, the J call TRBJ2-1; D call uncertain. The CDR3 sequence is 11 residues long. Germline CDR1 MDHEN, CDR2 SYDVKM. With 8 bases removed from V and 8 bases from J, the gap between germline ends came to 10 bases.

The V and J genes are TRBV9 and TRBJ2-5; 10 bases are a match to TRBD2. Germline V gene sequence: CDR1 SGDLS, CDR2 YYNGEE. The CDR3 extends over 15 amino acids. Trimming removed 2 bases from V and 4 bases from J; junction bases left unmatched: 5. CDR3 coding DNA: TGTGCCAGCAGCGTCGAGCGGGGGGGCGGAGAGACCCAGTACTTC. Translation gives CASSVERGGGETQYF.

J is TRBJ1-1 and V is TRBV6-5; D call uncertain. CDR1 is MNHEY, CDR2 SVGAGI, per germline. The CDR3 totals 15 residues. Trimming shortened V by 0 bases and J by 4 bases, and 12 bases separated the two germline ends. The CDR3 DNA reads TGTGCCAGCAGTTACTCGGCCACTCTGGGCACTGAAGCTTTCTTT. Translation: CASSYSATLGTEAFF.

The chain employs TRBV11-3 and TRBJ1-2, with 8 positions matching TRBD1. With V trimmed by 5 bases and J by 5 bases, 10 bases remained unmatched. Germline lookup yields CDR1 SGHNT and CDR2 YENEEA. This CDR3 has 15 amino acids. CDR3 DNA sequence: TGTGCCAGCAGCCTCCACAGGGGGTGGCTTTATGGCTACACCTTC. Its protein is CASSLHRGWLYGYTF.

V gene TRBV6-5 combines with J gene TRBJ1-1; 9 bases match TRBD1. From germline, CDR1 is MNHEY and CDR2 SVGAGI. Trimming removed 5 bases from V and 5 bases from J; junction bases left unmatched: 6. CDR3 length: 14 residues. The CDR3 DNA sequence: TGTGCCAGCAGTCCGGGACAGGGCAAAACTGAAGCTTTCTTT. Its translation is CASSPGQGKTEAFF.

The genes are TRBV20-1 and TRBJ1-1, with unresolved D. The CDR3 covers 10 residues. The V end was cut by 1 base, the J end by 7 bases, with 4 bases between. Germline-derived CDR1 and CDR2 are DFQATT and SNEGSKA (reference sequence). The CDR3 nucleotides are TGCAGTGCTAGAGGGGTTGAAGCTTTCTTT. Amino acids: CSARGVEAFF.

The V gene is TRBV28, the J gene TRBJ1-5, with 9 positions matching TRBD1. CDR1 is MDHEN, CDR2 SYDVKM, per germline. Trimming removed 9 bases from V and 6 bases from J; junction bases left unmatched: 9. The CDR3 runs 14 residues. The CDR3 loop is CASVTGTGRQPQHF. CDR3 coding DNA: TGTGCCAGTGTCACCGGGACAGGGCGTCAGCCCCAGCATTTT.

The chain recombines TRBV6-6 with TRBJ2-3; possibly TRBD1 or TRBD2 for D (5 bases each). Trimming took 5 bases from V and 6 from J, leaving 15 bases between them. The CDR3 has 14 amino acids. Germline V CDR1 and CDR2: MNHNY, SVGAGI (reference sequence). The CDR3 coding sequence is TGTGCCAGCAGTCCCGGGACCCCGGCGGATACGCAGTATTTT. This translates into CASSPGTPADTQYF.

This clone was picked up one time. At one end, the junction sequence differs from germline, possibly due to a read error. This sequence joins TRBV7-6 and TRBJ2-5; D unclear. Germline CDR1 is SGHVS and CDR2 is FNYEAQ. The CDR3 is made up of 13 amino acids. The CDR3 bases are TGTGCCAGCAGCTTAGGGTTCCAAGGGACCCAGTACTTC. Translation gives CASSLGFQGTQYF.

This chain uses TRBV30 with TRBJ2-7, with D possibly matching TRBD2 (6 bases). Looked up from germline, CDR1 is GTSNPN and CDR2 is SVGIG (reference sequence). Trimming took 7 bases from V and 2 from J, leaving 12 bases between them. CDR3 length: 12 amino acids. This CDR3 is CASTRTTYEQYF. The CDR3 region has the DNA TGTGCCTCCACTCGGACTACCTACGAGCAGTACTTC. The complete variable domain, with remaining parts taken from reference TRBV30 and TRBJ2-7, reads SQTIHQWPATLVQPVGSPLSLECTVEGTSNPNLYWYRQAAGRGLQLLFYSVGIGQISSEVPQNLSASRPQDRQFILSSKKLLLSDSGFYLCASTRTTYEQYFGPGTRLTVT.

As regards this clone: Relative to the germline gene, one junction end is altered; a read error may explain this. The V call is TRBV7-9, the J call TRBJ1-1, with 10 positions matching TRBD1. The germline CDR1 and CDR2 sequences are SEHNR and FQNEAQ (reference sequence). The CDR3 totals 12 residues. The CDR3 coding sequence is TGTGCCAGCAGCTTAGACGACAGGGGGCGCGGTTTT. Encoded protein: CASSLDDRGRGF.

This chain joins TRBV5-1 and TRBJ2-5; D remains ambiguous. The CDR3 consists of 14 residues. The V and J ends lost 0 bases and 4 bases respectively, with 10 bases between them. Looked up from germline, CDR1 is SGHRS and CDR2 is YFSETQ. CDR3 sequence reads: CASSLGGSGETQYF. In DNA, the CDR3 is TGCGCCAGCAGCTTGGGAGGATCCGGAGAGACCCAGTACTTC.

The CDR3: CASSLTGASAEAFF. CDR3 sequence (DNA): TGTGCCAGCAGCCTGACAGGGGCCTCCGCTGAAGCTTTCTTT. V usage is TRBV7-2 and J usage is TRBJ1-1; 8 nucleotides agree with TRBD1. V gave up 5 bases and J gave up 6 bases; unmatched junction bases: 8. The CDR3 length is 14 residues. CDR1 is SGHTA and CDR2 is FQGNSA in the germline V gene.

The chain is built from TRBV18 and TRBJ1-1; D is unclear. Per the germline V gene, CDR1 is KGHSH and CDR2 is LQKENI. CDR3 size: 14 residues. Trimming shortened V by 1 base and J by 3 bases, and 9 bases separated the two germline ends. Here the CDR3 reads CASSPQGQDTEAFF. CDR3 nucleotide sequence: TGTGCCAGCTCACCACAGGGCCAGGACACTGAAGCTTTCTTT.

This rearrangement joins TRBV19 to TRBJ1-1; D may be TRBD1 (6 bases). The germline V gene has CDR1 LNHDA and CDR2 SQIVND (reference sequence). V lost 6 bases to trimming and J lost 0 bases, with 14 bases between them. The CDR3 runs 15 residues. CDR3 loop: CASSPGGGMNTEAFF. CDR3 bases: TGTGCCAGTAGCCCCGGGGGCGGAATGAACACTGAAGCTTTCTTT.

The chain employs TRBV11-2 and TRBJ2-2, with D tentatively TRBD1 (5 bases). In germline, CDR1 is SGHAT, CDR2 FQNNGV. Trimming stripped 2 bases from V and 7 bases from J, with 8 bases between. The CDR3 length is 13 residues. CDR3 coding DNA: TGTGCCAGCAGCTTATCAGGGATCGGGGAGCTGTTTTTT. It translates to CASSLSGIGELFF.

The chain has TRBV5-6 and TRBJ1-2; 11 nucleotides match TRBD1. The CDR3 loop spans 15 amino acids. Germline V gene data show CDR1 as SGHDT and CDR2 as YYEEEE. The J segment lost 8 bases and the V segment lost 4 bases, leaving 10 bases of the junction unmatched. CDR3 in DNA: TGTGCCAGCAGCGAGGGGACAGGGGGATATCGGGGCTACACCTTC. Translated, it gives CASSEGTGGYRGYTF.

This clone is a singleton in its sample. The V call is TRBV4-2, the J call TRBJ2-4; 8 bases line up with TRBD2. The CDR3 has 20 amino acids. The V gene's germline CDR1 is LGHNA and CDR2 YNFKEQ. V was clipped by 0 bases and J by 0 bases; unmatched bases: 13. This chain's CDR3 is CASSQELPGLEMIAKNIQYF. CDR3 bases: TGTGCCAGCAGCCAAGAACTCCCGGGACTAGAGATGATAGCCAAAAACATTCAGTACTTC.